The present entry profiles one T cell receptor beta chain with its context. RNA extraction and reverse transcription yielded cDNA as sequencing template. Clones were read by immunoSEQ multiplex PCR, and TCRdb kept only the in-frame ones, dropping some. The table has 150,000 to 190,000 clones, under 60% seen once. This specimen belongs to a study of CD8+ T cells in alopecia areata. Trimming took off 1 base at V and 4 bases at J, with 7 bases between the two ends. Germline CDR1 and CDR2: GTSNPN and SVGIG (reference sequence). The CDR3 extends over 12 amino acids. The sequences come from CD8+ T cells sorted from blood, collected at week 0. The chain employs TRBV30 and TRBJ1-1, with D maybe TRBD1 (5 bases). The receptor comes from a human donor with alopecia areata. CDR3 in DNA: TGTGCCTGGAGTGCCACAGGCACTGAAGCTTTCTTT. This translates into CAWSATGTEAFF.